The 14 T cell receptor beta chains presented below share a single source sample, sequenced in a study of response to subunit inactivated influenza vaccine. TCRdb passed the RT-PCR reads through MiXCR, listing each CDR3 protein once. The profile shows more than 450,000 distinct CDR3 sequences, 10% to 15% of them singletons. Here the sequenced sample was PBMCs from blood, taken on the day of vaccination. The receptors originated from a middle-aged man who received an inactivated influenza vaccine.

This chain joins TRBV7-9 and TRBJ2-7; either TRBD1 or TRBD2 may supply D (5 bases each). Germline V gene lookup returns CDR1 SEHNR and CDR2 FQNEAQ (reference sequence). The V and J ends lost 5 bases and 2 bases respectively, with 16 bases between them. CDR3 length: 15 amino acids. In nucleotides, the CDR3 is TGTGCCAGCAGCCGCGACAGAATCGGGGCCTACGAGCAGTACTTC. It specifies CASSRDRIGAYEQYF.

The genes are TRBV27 and TRBJ1-2; TRBD1 is a possible D gene (6 bases). V was clipped by 6 bases and J by 7 bases, with 12 bases between them. Germline V gene lookup returns CDR1 MNHEY and CDR2 SMNVEV (reference sequence). The CDR3 is made up of 12 amino acids. The DNA of the CDR3 is TGTGCCAGCAGACAGGGCTCCCTTGGCTACACCTTC. Translated, it gives CASRQGSLGYTF.

The sample holds many counts of this clonotype. The chain combines TRBV2 with TRBJ2-3; D tentatively reads TRBD1 or TRBD2 (6 bases each). The germline V and J ends were trimmed by 4 bases and 5 bases, with 16 bases remaining between them. The germline V gene encodes CDR1 SNHLY and CDR2 FYNNEI. This CDR3 comprises 15 residues. The CDR3 DNA is TGTGCCAGCAGTGCCGGGCGGACAGCGGGAGATACGCAGTATTTT. It specifies CASSAGRTAGDTQYF.

J is TRBJ2-7 and V is TRBV5-1; tentative D call: TRBD2 (6 bases). The V end lost 2 bases, the J end lost 3 bases, and 24 bases lay between the germline ends. The length of the CDR3 is 18 residues. Germline CDR1 is SGHRS and CDR2 is YFSETQ. The CDR3 region is CASSLSEPGERLHYEQYF. The CDR3 DNA is TGCGCCAGCAGCTTATCCGAGCCGGGGGAGCGATTACACTACGAGCAGTACTTC.

The chain is built from TRBV5-1 and TRBJ2-7, with 10 nucleotides matching TRBD2. The germline V gene has CDR1 SGHRS and CDR2 YFSETQ. Losses at the gene ends were 3 bases for V and 5 bases for J; bases not matched to a gene: 8. CDR3 length: 15 residues. CDR3 loop: CASSSAGTSADEQYF. The CDR3 region has the DNA TGCGCCAGCAGCTCAGCCGGGACTAGCGCCGACGAGCAGTACTTC.

The genes are TRBV12-3 or TRBV12-4 and TRBJ2-1, with TRBD2 matching over 10 bases. Trimming took 2 bases from V and 6 from J; bases not matched to a gene: 4. The CDR3 is made up of 15 amino acids. The CDR3 sequence: CASSLRIAGGNEQFF. For the CDR3, the DNA is TGTGCCAGCAGTTTAAGGATAGCGGGGGGCAATGAGCAGTTCTTC.

The chain combines TRBV6-5 with TRBJ2-1; TRBD1 matches at 10 bases. The CDR3 spans 15 residues. In germline, CDR1 is MNHEY, CDR2 SVGAGI. The V gene end was trimmed by 0 bases and the J gene end by 6 bases; junction bases not matched to a gene: 2. CDR3 sequence (DNA): TGTGCCAGCAGTTACTCGGGACAGGGGAGCAATGAGCAGTTCTTC. This encodes CASSYSGQGSNEQFF.

The V and J genes are TRBV19 and TRBJ2-5, with D uncertain. V lost 1 base and J lost 0, with 3 bases in between. Germline CDR1 and CDR2: LNHDA and SQIVND (reference sequence). This CDR3 comprises 13 residues. The CDR3 sequence is CASSIGNQETQYF. The CDR3 DNA is TGTGCCAGTAGTATAGGGAACCAAGAGACCCAGTACTTC.

The V and J genes are TRBV7-6 and TRBJ2-2; 7 nucleotides agree with TRBD2. V lost 0 bases and J lost 7; bases outside the gene matches: 8. The CDR3 totals 16 residues. Germline V CDR1 and CDR2: SGHVS, FNYEAQ. The CDR3 coding sequence is TGTGCCAGCAGCTTAGCGCCCAGCGGGAACGGCGGGGAGCTGTTTTTT. As protein: CASSLAPSGNGGELFF.

This rearrangement joins TRBV10-3 to TRBJ1-3; unclear D gene. CDR3 length: 17 amino acids. The V gene's germline CDR1 is ENHRY and CDR2 SYGVKD. Trimming took off 4 bases at V and 0 bases at J, with 16 bases between the two ends. The CDR3 region is CAISARRGVHSGNTIYF. The CDR3 nucleotides read TGTGCCATCAGTGCCCGTCGGGGAGTGCACTCTGGAAACACCATATATTTT.

This clonotype was counted a few times. The J gene is TRBJ2-5, the V gene TRBV7-2; no firm D call. V lost 5 bases, J lost 2 bases, and 9 bases lay in between. The CDR3 sequence is 13 residues long. Germline CDR1 SGHTA, CDR2 FQGNSA. CDR3 region: CASSKRMQETQYF. CDR3 DNA: TGTGCCAGCAGCAAGAGGATGCAAGAGACCCAGTACTTC.

This clonotype was found a few times. The gene calls are TRBV4-2 and TRBJ2-2; 7 bases align to TRBD1. The germline V gene has CDR1 LGHNA and CDR2 YNFKEQ. The CDR3 loop spans 15 amino acids. The ends lost 0 bases at V and 5 bases at J; junction bases unmatched: 3. CDR3 bases: TGTGCCAGCAGCCAAGAGGGACAGCTTACCGGGGAGCTGTTTTTT. The encoded protein is CASSQEGQLTGELFF.

This clonotype has more than one count but fewer than ten. The J gene is TRBJ2-5, the V gene TRBV18, with unresolved D. This CDR3 contains 12 residues. Looked up from germline, CDR1 is KGHSH and CDR2 is LQKENI. Trimming shortened V by 0 bases and J by 6 bases, and 5 bases separated the two germline ends. CDR3 coding DNA: TGTGCCAGCTCACCACCGGGGAAGACCCAGTACTTC. Protein product: CASSPPGKTQYF. Full variable domain (outside the CDR3, taken from reference TRBV18 and TRBJ2-5): NAGVMQNPRHLVRRRGQEARLRCSPMKGHSHVYWYRQLPEEGLKFMVYLQKENIIDESGMPKERFSAEFPKEGPSILRIQQVVRGDSAAYFCASSPPGKTQYFGPGTRLLVL.

This clonotype was found many times. V gene TRBV6-5 combines with J gene TRBJ2-7; D may be TRBD1 (6 bases). Per germline, CDR1 MNHEY and CDR2 SVGAGI. This CDR3 spans 14 amino acids. Trimming cost V 0 bases and J 2 bases, with 8 bases left between them. The CDR3 region is CASSYSAGAYEQYF. CDR3 bases: TGTGCCAGCAGTTACTCGGCAGGGGCCTACGAGCAGTACTTC.